This TCR beta chain came from a study of T cells in Graves' hyperthyroidism and ophthalmopathy. Overall study: The initial diagnosis was the point when peripheral blood was collected, ahead of any treatment. Points from the study as a whole: A median about 6.5 months before onset, the model predicted ophthalmopathy.

V was cut by 5 bases and J by 0 bases, with 14 bases left in between. CDR3 length equals 16 residues. CDR1 is SGHVS and CDR2 is FQNEAQ in the germline V gene. Researchers took RNA transcripts and amplified the TCR beta CDR3 regions from them. HTBI primers drove first-round RT-PCR of the TCR CDR3. MiXCR was run by TCRdb on the multiplex PCR reads, yielding one entry per CDR3 protein. The sample records hundreds of thousands of distinct CDR3 sequences, approximately 16% being singletons. A few counts support this clonotype. As yet, its antigen is unknown. This clonotype was obtained from a woman younger than 35 with Graves' hyperthyroidism. Input material: blood. The gene calls are TRBV7-8 and TRBJ1-5, with D maybe TRBD1 (5 bases). The CDR3 sequence is CASSATGPPSNQPQHF. The CDR3 DNA sequence: TGTGCCAGCAGCGCCACAGGTCCTCCTAGCAATCAGCCCCAGCATTTT. Full variable domain (remainder filled in from reference TRBV7-8 and TRBJ1-5): GAGVSQSPRYKVAKRGQDVALRCDPISGHVSLFWYQQALGQGPEFLTYFQNEAQLDKSGLPSDRFFAERPEGSVSTLKIQRTQQEDSAVYLCASSATGPPSNQPQHFGDGTRLSIL.